This T cell receptor beta chain was sequenced for a study of vaccination effects on CD4 cells after COVID-19 (dated by TCRdb to the early 2020s). About the investigation overall: Across the study, the median time from the second dose to post-vaccine sampling was 72 days (range 14 to 241). Cultures from other donors in the study were sequenced with the Oncomine TCR Beta short-read assay on an Illumina iSeq 100. The study compared SARS-CoV-2 spike-specific CD4+ TCR repertoires before and after mRNA vaccination in COVID-19 convalescent patients and infection-naive vaccine recipients. A total of approximately 9 COVID-19 convalescent patients and a few SARS-CoV-2-naive healthy vaccine recipients were included in the full study. Findings and caveats that apply to the study as a whole: At late post-vaccination timepoints, both infection-induced and vaccine-induced clones showed marked clonal contraction, consistent with waning T cell responses. The study was limited by a small number of convalescent patients and lacked early post-infection timepoints. Among healthy vaccine recipients, nearly all vaccine-induced clones were SARS-CoV-2 mono-reactive, and only 1 of 255 was cross-reactive with common cold coronaviruses.

As for this clone: Its antigen specificity is not known. No base-level quality is on record; no much larger clone is a single base apart.

The CDR3 sequence holds 14 residues, the cysteine and phenylalanine included. Just CDR3 DNA is preserved here, 42 bases in frame from base 1. V and J lose 7 bases and 6 bases, and a span of 15 bases separates them. As encoded in the germline V gene, CDR1 is MNHEY while CDR2 is SVGAGI. In the ViraFEST assay, PBMC were stimulated with viral peptide pools, and TCR sequencing was then used to find antigen-specific CD4+ T cell clonotypes based on their expansion. After 10 days of culture, CD4+ T cells were isolated with the EasySep CD4+ T cell isolation kit. Each participant got two doses of an mRNA SARS-CoV-2 vaccine, either BNT162b2 or mRNA-1273. Healthy vaccine recipients had no prior SARS-CoV-2 infection, confirmed by negative nucleocapsid antibodies before and after vaccination. Roughly 2 million PBMC per well were cultured in IMDM with roughly 5% human AB serum, 9 to 10 IU/ml IL-2 and gentamicin, plus 10 ug/ml peptides. On days 3 and 7, half of the culture medium was replaced with fresh IL-2-containing medium. Unless noted otherwise, every peptide stimulation condition was cultured in triplicate wells. Using Ficoll-Paque Plus gradient centrifugation, PBMC were separated from whole blood and then either used fresh or cryopreserved at -140C. The spike proteins of SARS-CoV-2 and of the common cold coronaviruses HCoV-NL63, HCoV-OC43 and HCoV-229E were spanned by overlapping peptide pools. The QIAamp micro DNA kit was used to extract genomic DNA from the cultured CD4+ T cells.

Libraries came from the immunoSEQ multiplex PCR assay. DNA from the cultured and isolated CD4+ T cells underwent TCR beta CDR3 sequencing. The authors' pipeline ran thus. Non-productive TCR sequences were removed, reads were trimmed to the CDR3 region, and CDR3s of at least 7 amino acids were retained. Antigen-specific clonotypes were identified using the MANAFEST web app by comparison of expansion in peptide wells against reference cultures. For clones to be considered positive, expansion at FDR<0.05 versus reference and all other wells, an odds ratio above 5, and a frequency above 0.1% in two replicate wells were required. A clonotype was defined as cross-reactive if the clonotype was significantly expanded both in SARS-CoV-2 spike wells and in at least one common cold coronavirus spike condition. Using the stringdist R package, CDR3 similarity was measured by Levenshtein distance, and unrooted trees were constructed with ape in R 3.6.1. TCRdb took over this immuneACCESS table, retaining in-frame rearrangements with V and J assigned. Such tables are incomplete; in checked studies, under half of the missing clones stem from an unresolved V gene, and the remainder is unexplained. V and J calls and clone size are copied from that table; D and trimming were computed from the DNA. The sample table holds approximately 65,000 clones, of which about 67% were seen once. The ten most abundant clones make up under 2% of the sample.

This receptor was taken from a human donor who received a COVID-19 vaccine. The source material was CD4+ T cells from PBMCs cultured with HCoV-229E spike peptides, sampled after COVID-19 vaccination. The cell subset or site label on this specimen signifies: HCoV-229E spike overlapping peptide pool stimulation. The V gene is TRBV6-5 and the J gene is TRBJ2-2, with the D gene too uncertain to name. The nucleotides read TGTGCCAGCACCCTTTCGTGGGTAGCCGGGGAGCTGTTTTTT. The encoded protein is CASTLSWVAGELFF.